These 24 T cell receptor beta chains originate from one sample sequenced in a study of cytomegalovirus exposure and HLA in healthy donors. PCR involved 60 Vbeta and 13 Jbeta primers. Here immunoSEQ multiplex PCR was the method, and the copy in TCRdb shows in-frame clones only, minus some. The sample consists of about 190,000 clones, roughly 76% of them appearing once. The source material was PBMCs. The receptors originated from a man aged 35 to 55 in good health and CMV-seropositive.

This clone was seen a few times. The chain couples TRBV5-4 to TRBJ1-6; no clear D gene. The germline gives CDR1 SGHNT, CDR2 YYREEE (reference sequence). The CDR3 is 16 residues long. Trimming cost V 1 base and J 8 bases, with 16 bases left between them. The CDR3: CASSLSTTMGDSPLHF. The CDR3 nucleotides read TGTGCCAGCAGCTTGTCCACTACAATGGGAGATTCACCCCTCCACTTT.

The chain employs TRBV7-2 and TRBJ1-2; D unclear. CDR1 and CDR2 from the germline V gene are SGHTA and FQGNSA. The CDR3 has 14 residues. V was trimmed by 2 bases and J by 7 bases, leaving 14 bases between them. The chain's CDR3 is CASSLRGQVSGYTF. Here the CDR3 DNA reads TGTGCCAGCAGCTTAAGAGGGCAGGTCTCTGGCTACACCTTC.

This clone appeared a few times. J is TRBJ1-2 and V is TRBV15; 8 bases agree with TRBD1. Germline trimming cut 1 base from V and 4 bases from J; bases unmatched to any gene: 5. The CDR3 length is 15 residues. Germline V gene lookup returns CDR1 LNHNV and CDR2 YYDKDF (reference sequence). The CDR3 region is CATSRGTTGAYGYTF. DNA of the CDR3: TGTGCCACCAGCAGAGGGACGACAGGGGCCTATGGCTACACCTTC.

This clone is a singleton in its sample. This chain uses TRBV5-6 with TRBJ1-2; D is ambiguous. The V and J ends lost 6 bases and 5 bases respectively, with 8 bases between them. Germline V gives CDR1 SGHDT, CDR2 YYEEEE. This CDR3 spans 11 amino acids. CDR3 protein: CASNRDYGYTF. In nucleotides, the CDR3 is TGTGCCAGCAACCGAGATTATGGCTACACCTTC.

This clone has a handful of counts. The rearrangement links TRBV4-1 to TRBJ2-1; 8 positions match TRBD1. Trimming cost V 6 bases and J 2 bases; bases outside gene matches: 9. Germline V gene data show CDR1 as MGHRA and CDR2 as YSYEKL. The CDR3 covers 16 residues. Here the CDR3 reads CASSAPGGRTYNEQFF. The DNA for the CDR3 is TGCGCCAGCAGTGCGCCAGGGGGCCGTACCTACAATGAGCAGTTCTTC.

The V call is TRBV6-4, the J call TRBJ2-2; 10 bases map to TRBD2. V gave up 0 bases and J gave up 2 bases; unmatched junction bases: 6. The CDR3 runs to 18 residues. Germline V gene sequence: CDR1 MRHNA, CDR2 SNTAGT. The CDR3 DNA reads TGTGCCAGCAGTGACTCACCTAGCGGGGGCCAAAACACCGGGGAGCTGTTTTTT. Protein product: CASSDSPSGGQNTGELFF.

The chain combines TRBV10-1 with TRBJ1-3; 9 bases map to TRBD1. The germline V gene has CDR1 WNHNN and CDR2 SYGVQD (reference sequence). This CDR3 is 19 amino acids long. The junction had 12 bases not matched to a gene; V was cut back by 3 bases and J by 0 bases. CDR3 DNA: TGCGCCAGCAGTGACTCCGGGACAGGGAGATTCTACTCTGGAAACACCATATATTTT. This codes for CASSDSGTGRFYSGNTIYF.

The chain carries TRBV18 and TRBJ1-6, with 7 bases aligning to TRBD1. Germline V gene lookup returns CDR1 KGHSH and CDR2 LQKENI. Trimming took 6 bases from V and 7 from J; bases not matched to a gene: 3. This CDR3 region has 13 residues. The CDR3: CASSRDRNSPLHF. CDR3 coding DNA: TGTGCCAGCTCGCGGGACAGAAATTCACCCCTCCACTTT.

Note on this clone: An end of the junction differs from the germline gene, which may be a read error. V gene TRBV7-7 combines with J gene TRBJ1-3, with a possible D match to TRBD1 (5 bases). Germline assignment: CDR1 SSHAT and CDR2 FNYEAQ (reference sequence). This CDR3 contains 16 residues. The CDR3: CASSPSPSTVGNTIYF. CDR3 sequence (DNA): TGTGCTAGCAGCCCAAGCCCTTCGACAGTAGGAAACACCATATATTTT. The full variable domain, in which reference TRBV7-7 and TRBJ1-3 provide the parts outside the CDR3, is GAGVSQSPRYKVTKRGQDVTLRCDPISSHATLYWYQQALGQGPEFLTYFNYEAQPDKSGLPSDRFSAERPEGSISTLTIQRTEQRDSAMYRCASSPSPSTVGNTIYFGEGSWLTVV.

The V and J genes are TRBV19 and TRBJ2-1, with TRBD2 matching over 12 bases. V trimming: 9 bases; J trimming: 4 bases; junction bases outside the gene matches: 10. This CDR3 has 16 residues. Germline V CDR1 and CDR2: LNHDA, SQIVND (reference sequence). CDR3 coding DNA: TGTGCCAGCAGTCCTAGCGGGGGGGCGCCGTACAATGAGCAGTTCTTC. Translated, it gives CASSPSGGAPYNEQFF.

This clone appeared a few times. The chain carries TRBV30 and TRBJ1-1; no clear D gene. Trimming removed 3 bases at V and 12 bases at J, with 17 bases between. The CDR3 sequence is 12 residues long. Germline values: CDR1 GTSNPN, CDR2 SVGIG (reference sequence). CDR3 DNA: TGTGCCTGGAGAGCGGCACTAAGCGAGACTTTCTTT. Its protein product is CAWRAALSETFF. Combining the CDR3 with reference TRBV30 and TRBJ1-1 gives the whole variable domain SQTIHQWPATLVQPVGSPLSLECTVEGTSNPNLYWYRQAAGRGLQLLFYSVGIGQISSEVPQNLSASRPQDRQFILSSKKLLLSDSGFYLCAWRAALSETFFGQGTRLTVV.

In its sample, this clone was seen a few times. This sequence joins TRBV28 and TRBJ2-1; no definite D call. V gave up 3 bases and J gave up 9 bases, with 9 bases separating them. This CDR3 region has 12 residues. Germline CDR1 MDHEN, CDR2 SYDVKM. In DNA, the CDR3 is TGTGCCAGCAGTTTGGTGTTCAGTGAGCAGTTCTTC. It is translated as CASSLVFSEQFF.

V usage is TRBV19 and J usage is TRBJ2-7; 9 bases fit TRBD2. V lost 4 bases to trimming and J lost 3 bases; unmatched junction nucleotides: 10. The germline gives CDR1 LNHDA, CDR2 SQIVND (reference sequence). CDR3 size: 16 residues. CDR3 in DNA: TGTGCCAGTAGTAGGCCGGCTAGCGGGGCTATCTACGAGCAGTACTTC. It is translated as CASSRPASGAIYEQYF.

This clone was detected a few times. J is TRBJ1-2 and V is TRBV7-2, with D perhaps TRBD1 (6 bases). CDR3 length equals 15 residues. From germline, CDR1 is SGHTA and CDR2 FQGNSA. The ends were cut back, 3 bases at V and 4 bases at J, with 15 bases in the middle. CDR3 in amino acids: CASSLGAGTVYGYTF. Here the CDR3 DNA reads TGTGCCAGCAGCTTGGGGGCCGGGACGGTCTATGGCTACACCTTC.

The sample holds a few counts of this clone. The chain couples TRBV27 to TRBJ1-2, with TRBD1 identical over 9 bases. This CDR3 spans 13 amino acids. The trim removed 5 bases at V and 3 bases at J, leaving 1 base unmatched. The germline CDR1 and CDR2 sequences are MNHEY and SMNVEV (reference sequence). CDR3: CASSGTGYYGYTF. For the CDR3, the DNA is TGTGCCAGCAGTGGGACAGGGTACTATGGCTACACCTTC.

This clone came up once. The V and J genes are TRBV10-1 and TRBJ2-5; TRBD2 might be the D (5 bases). V was trimmed by 3 bases and J by 3 bases, leaving 14 bases between them. The CDR3 sequence is 15 residues long. The germline CDR1 and CDR2 sequences are WNHNN and SYGVQD (reference sequence). CDR3 residues: CASSESGSSKETQYF. The CDR3 bases are TGCGCCAGCAGTGAATCGGGGTCGAGTAAAGAGACCCAGTACTTC.

A word on this clone: Other DNA sequences from this sample encode an identical CDR3 as well. V is TRBV7-8 and J is TRBJ2-7; 12 bases agree with TRBD2. Looked up from germline, CDR1 is SGHVS and CDR2 is FQNEAQ. V lost 6 bases, J lost 1 base, and 13 bases stayed unmatched. The CDR3 spans 18 residues. The CDR3 sequence: CASRKLAGGTSGSYEQYF. The CDR3 DNA follows: TGTGCCAGCAGAAAGCTAGCGGGGGGGACTTCCGGATCCTACGAGCAGTACTTC. Full variable domain (rest looked up from reference TRBV7-8 and TRBJ2-7): GAGVSQSPRYKVAKRGQDVALRCDPISGHVSLFWYQQALGQGPEFLTYFQNEAQLDKSGLPSDRFFAERPEGSVSTLKIQRTQQEDSAVYLCASRKLAGGTSGSYEQYFGPGTRLTVT.

This clone came up once. The V and J genes are TRBV4-2 and TRBJ1-4; the D gene is possibly TRBD1 (5 bases). The CDR3 spans 16 residues. Trimming took 0 bases from V and 7 from J, leaving 15 bases between them. The germline V gene has CDR1 LGHNA and CDR2 YNFKEQ. The CDR3 DNA is TGTGCCAGCAGCCAAGAGCTAGGGGCTACAGGTGAAAAACTGTTTTTT. Its protein product is CASSQELGATGEKLFF.

This clone appeared a few times. The chain is built from TRBV19 and TRBJ1-1, with a possible D match to TRBD1 (5 bases). Trimming removed 4 bases from V and 7 bases from J, with 10 bases in between. The CDR3 length is 12 residues. Germline CDR1 and CDR2: LNHDA and SQIVND (reference sequence). The CDR3 DNA sequence: TGTGCCAGTAGTAGCCGACAGTTTGAAGCTTTCTTT. Amino acids: CASSSRQFEAFF.

The chain joins TRBV9 to TRBJ2-7, with TRBD1 as a possible D gene (6 bases). There are 15 residues in the CDR3. Trimming removed 0 bases at V and 2 bases at J, with 12 bases between. In germline, CDR1 is SGDLS, CDR2 YYNGEE. The CDR3 region is CASSVGGGSTYEQYF. CDR3 coding DNA: TGTGCCAGCAGCGTAGGAGGGGGTTCGACCTACGAGCAGTACTTC.

This rearrangement joins TRBV7-9 to TRBJ2-7, with D possibly TRBD1 on 6 matching bases. Per germline, CDR1 SEHNR and CDR2 FQNEAQ (reference sequence). V was trimmed by 4 bases and J by 2 bases, leaving 15 bases between them. The CDR3 totals 15 residues. DNA for the CDR3: TGTGCCAGCAGCTCCGGGACACAAAGCCCCTACGAGCAGTACTTC. Protein sequence: CASSSGTQSPYEQYF.

V is TRBV6-6 and J is TRBJ2-7; tentative D call: TRBD1 (5 bases). CDR3 length: 15 residues. The germline gives CDR1 MNHNY, CDR2 SVGAGI (reference sequence). V was pared by 0 bases and J by 3 bases, with 12 bases between. CDR3 protein: CASSYSPQGNYEQYF. The CDR3 DNA follows: TGTGCCAGCAGTTACTCTCCCCAGGGTAACTACGAGCAGTACTTC.

This CDR3 is CAWGQGFWETQYF. Written as DNA, the CDR3 is TGTGCCTGGGGACAGGGTTTTTGGGAGACCCAGTACTTC. The chain is built from TRBV30 and TRBJ2-5; TRBD1 matches at 8 bases. The CDR3 is 13 amino acids. Germline lookup yields CDR1 GTSNPN and CDR2 SVGIG (reference sequence). The V and J ends lost 5 bases and 5 bases, in that order; junction bases with no gene match: 7.

The CDR3 region is CASILDRASYEQYF. The DNA of the CDR3 is TGCGCCAGCATCTTGGACAGGGCGTCGTACGAGCAGTACTTC. V and J are TRBV10-2 and TRBJ2-7; 8 bases are a match to TRBD1. The CDR3 is made up of 14 amino acids. The germline gives CDR1 WSHSY, CDR2 SAAADI. The J segment lost 4 bases and the V segment lost 7 bases, leaving 9 bases of the junction unmatched.